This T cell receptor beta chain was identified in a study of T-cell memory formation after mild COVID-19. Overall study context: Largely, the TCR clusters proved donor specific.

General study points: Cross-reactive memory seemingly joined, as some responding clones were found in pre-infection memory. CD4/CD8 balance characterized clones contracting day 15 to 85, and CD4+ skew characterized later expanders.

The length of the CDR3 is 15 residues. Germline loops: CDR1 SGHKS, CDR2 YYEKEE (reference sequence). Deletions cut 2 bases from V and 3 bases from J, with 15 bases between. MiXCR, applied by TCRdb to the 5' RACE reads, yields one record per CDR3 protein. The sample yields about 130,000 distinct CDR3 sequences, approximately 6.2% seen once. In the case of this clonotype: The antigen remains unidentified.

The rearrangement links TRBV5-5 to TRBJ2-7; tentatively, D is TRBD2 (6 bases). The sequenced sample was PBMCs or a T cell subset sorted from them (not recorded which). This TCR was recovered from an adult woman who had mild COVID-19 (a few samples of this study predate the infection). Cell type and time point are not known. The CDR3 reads CASSLRPGLFYEQYF. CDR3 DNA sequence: TGTGCCAGCAGCTTACGACCGGGACTCTTCTACGAGCAGTACTTC. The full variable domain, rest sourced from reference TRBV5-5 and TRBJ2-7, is DAGVTQSPTHLIKTRGQQVTLRCSPISGHKSVSWYQQVLGQGPQFIFQYYEKEERGRGNFPDRFSARQFPNYSSELNVNALLLGDSALYLCASSLRPGLFYEQYFGPGTRLTVT.